This TCR beta chain was documented in a study of beta chain features in type 1 diabetes. Findings and limits, study-wide: Researchers caution that PCR might favor shorter templates, equally among patients and controls. Patients with type 1 diabetes carried fewer insertions and had more deletions at their VDJ junctions. The cDNA sequencing approach could over-represent high-TCR-expressing cells.

Expressed TCRB transcripts were sequenced because the isolated RNA had all been reverse transcribed beforehand. Data came from immunoSEQ multiplex PCR; TCRdb stores just in-frame clones and leaves some out. The sample contains fewer than 900,000 clones, roughly a sixth of which appear only once. A note on this clone: Its antigen is not known.

The CDR3 totals 12 residues. Between the trimmed V and J ends, which lost 6 bases and 9 bases, there was a span of 14 bases. Germline loops: CDR1 SNHLY, CDR2 FYNNEI. The chain combines TRBV2 with TRBJ2-5; maybe TRBD2 (6 bases). The sequence came from a woman under 30 in good health. Sequencing input: naive CD4+ T cells from blood. The CDR3 is CASRAEGRAQYF. CDR3 DNA: TGTGCCAGCAGGGCGGAGGGTCGGGCCCAGTACTTC.